This paragraph covers one T cell receptor beta chain sequence. Its matching antigen is unknown. Ipilimumab CTLA-4 blockade and focal radiation were given to patients with chemo-refractory metastatic non-small-cell lung cancer. The source of the sample is a study of radiotherapy plus CTLA-4 blockade in lung cancer. The study's findings and limits: In blood, tumor-derived TCR clones expanded after radiotherapy plus ipilimumab.

The assay was immunoSEQ multiplex PCR, and TCRdb's table has in-frame clones only and misses some. The data show around 100,000 clones, 81% seen once. With V trimmed by 3 bases and J by 3 bases, 8 bases remained unmatched. CDR3 length: 15 amino acids. Germline V lookup: CDR1 SGDLS, CDR2 YYNGEE. V is TRBV9 and J is TRBJ1-2, with TRBD1 identical over 7 bases. The sample here was peripheral blood, taken from a patient treated with radiotherapy plus ipilimumab. This TCR was recovered from a human donor with non-small cell lung cancer that progressed on radiotherapy plus ipilimumab. Some clones in this sample may be carry-over from other donors' samples. In nucleotides, the CDR3 is TGTGCCAGCAGCGCCCGACAGGGCCCTTACTATGGCTACACCTTC. Translating it yields CASSARQGPYYGYTF.